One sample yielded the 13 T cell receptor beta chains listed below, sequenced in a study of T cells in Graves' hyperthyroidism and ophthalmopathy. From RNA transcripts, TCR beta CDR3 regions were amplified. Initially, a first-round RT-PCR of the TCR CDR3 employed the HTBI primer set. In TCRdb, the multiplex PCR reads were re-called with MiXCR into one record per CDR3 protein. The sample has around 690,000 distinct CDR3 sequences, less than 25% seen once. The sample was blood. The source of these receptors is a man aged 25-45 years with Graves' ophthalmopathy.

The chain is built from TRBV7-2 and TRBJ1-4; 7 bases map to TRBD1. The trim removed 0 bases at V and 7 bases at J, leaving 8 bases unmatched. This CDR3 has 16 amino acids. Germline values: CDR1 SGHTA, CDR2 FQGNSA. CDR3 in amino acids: CASSLATQDRAEKLFF. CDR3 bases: TGTGCCAGCAGCTTAGCCACCCAAGACAGGGCTGAAAAACTGTTTTTT.

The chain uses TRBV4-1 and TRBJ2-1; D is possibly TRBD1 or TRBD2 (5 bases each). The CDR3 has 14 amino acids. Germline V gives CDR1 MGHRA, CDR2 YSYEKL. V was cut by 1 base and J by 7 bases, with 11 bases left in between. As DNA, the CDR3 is TGCGCCAGCAGCCAAGTGGGGACGGTTAATGAGCAGTTCTTC. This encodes CASSQVGTVNEQFF.

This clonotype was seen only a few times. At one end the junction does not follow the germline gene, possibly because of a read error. The CDR3 nucleotides read TGTGCCAGCAGCTTGGGACTAGCGGGAGGCAATAAGCAGTTCTTC. This translates into CASSLGLAGGNKQFF. The chain is built from TRBV7-3 and TRBJ2-1; 15 bases are a match to TRBD2. Looked up from germline, CDR1 is SGHTA and CDR2 is FQGTGA. CDR3 length: 15 residues.

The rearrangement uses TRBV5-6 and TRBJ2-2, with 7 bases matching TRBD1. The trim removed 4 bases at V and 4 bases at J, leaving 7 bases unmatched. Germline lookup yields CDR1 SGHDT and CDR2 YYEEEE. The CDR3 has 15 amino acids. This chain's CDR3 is CASSRTGDGTGELFF. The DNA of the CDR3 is TGTGCCAGCAGCAGAACAGGGGATGGCACCGGGGAGCTGTTTTTT.

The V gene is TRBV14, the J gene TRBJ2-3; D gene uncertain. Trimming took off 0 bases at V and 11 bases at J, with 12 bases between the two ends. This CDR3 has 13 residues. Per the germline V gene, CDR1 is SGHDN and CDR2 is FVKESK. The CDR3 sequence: CASSQEKITLQYF. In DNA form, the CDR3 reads TGTGCCAGCAGCCAAGAAAAGATCACACTGCAGTATTTT.

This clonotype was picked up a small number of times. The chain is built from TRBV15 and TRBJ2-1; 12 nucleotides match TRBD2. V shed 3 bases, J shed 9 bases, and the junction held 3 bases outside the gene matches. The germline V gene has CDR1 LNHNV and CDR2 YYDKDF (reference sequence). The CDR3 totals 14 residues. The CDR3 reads CATSRELAGGEQFF. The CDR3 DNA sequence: TGTGCCACCAGCAGGGAACTAGCGGGAGGTGAGCAGTTCTTC.

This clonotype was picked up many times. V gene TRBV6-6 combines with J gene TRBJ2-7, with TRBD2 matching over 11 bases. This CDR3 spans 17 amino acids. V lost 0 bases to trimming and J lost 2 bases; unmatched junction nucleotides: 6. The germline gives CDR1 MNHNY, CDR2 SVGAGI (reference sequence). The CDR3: CASSYSIRLAGTYEQYF. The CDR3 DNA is TGTGCCAGCAGTTACTCAATCCGACTAGCGGGAACCTACGAGCAGTACTTC.

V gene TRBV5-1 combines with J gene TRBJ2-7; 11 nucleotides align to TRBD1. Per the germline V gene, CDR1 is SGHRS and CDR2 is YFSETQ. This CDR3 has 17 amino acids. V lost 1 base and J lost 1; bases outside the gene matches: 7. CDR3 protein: CASSLTGQGDRSYEQYF. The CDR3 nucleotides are TGCGCCAGCAGCTTGACGGGACAGGGGGACCGTTCCTACGAGCAGTACTTC.

Here the CDR3 reads CSAWTTYEQYF. For the CDR3, the DNA is TGCAGTGCTTGGACAACCTACGAGCAGTACTTC. The chain has TRBV20-1 and TRBJ2-7; maybe TRBD1 (5 bases). This CDR3 region has 11 residues. The V gene lost 5 bases and the J gene lost 2 bases, with 7 bases spanning the gap. Germline values: CDR1 DFQATT, CDR2 SNEGSKA (reference sequence).

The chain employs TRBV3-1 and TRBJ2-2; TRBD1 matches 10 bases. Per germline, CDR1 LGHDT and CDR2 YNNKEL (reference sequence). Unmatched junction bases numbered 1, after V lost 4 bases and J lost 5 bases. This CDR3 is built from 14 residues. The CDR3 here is CASSRTGGTGELFF. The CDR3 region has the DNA TGTGCCAGCAGCCGGACAGGGGGGACCGGGGAGCTGTTTTTT.

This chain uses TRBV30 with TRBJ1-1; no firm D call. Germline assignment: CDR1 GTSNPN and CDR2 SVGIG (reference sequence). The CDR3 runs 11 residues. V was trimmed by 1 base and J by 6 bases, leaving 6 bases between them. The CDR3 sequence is CAWSDTSEAFF. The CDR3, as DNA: TGTGCCTGGAGTGACACCTCTGAAGCTTTCTTT.

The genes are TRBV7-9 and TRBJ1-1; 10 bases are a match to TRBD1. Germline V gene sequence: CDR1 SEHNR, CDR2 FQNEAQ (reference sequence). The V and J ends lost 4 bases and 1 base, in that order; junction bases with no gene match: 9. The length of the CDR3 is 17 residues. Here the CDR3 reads CASSSYGQGGRNTEAFF. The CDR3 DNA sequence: TGTGCCAGCAGCTCTTACGGACAGGGGGGTAGGAACACTGAAGCTTTCTTT.

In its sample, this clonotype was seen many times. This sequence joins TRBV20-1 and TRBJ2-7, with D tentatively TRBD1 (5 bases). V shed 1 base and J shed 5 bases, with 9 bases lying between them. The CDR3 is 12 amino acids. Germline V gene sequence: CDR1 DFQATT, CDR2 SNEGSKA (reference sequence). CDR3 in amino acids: CSARGQTNEQYF. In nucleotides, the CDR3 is TGCAGTGCTAGAGGACAGACCAACGAGCAGTACTTC.